The rows below give T cell receptor beta chains drawn from one sample of a study of neurological immune-mediated disorders. MiXCR was run by TCRdb on the 5' RACE reads, yielding one entry per CDR3 protein. This table has 15,000 to 20,000 distinct CDR3 sequences, about 2.6% appearing once. The sample consisted of PBMCs. The receptors come from a young woman with multiple sclerosis. CDR3s include the opening cysteine and the closing phenylalanine or tryptophan. A D gene is named only where the DNA matches it firmly. The size of a clone is reported for some rows only, either as once, few or many, or as a class for expanded clones.

V: TRBV3-1; size: many; D: NA; J: TRBJ1-1; CDR3: CASSPGGAPMNTEAFF; DNA: TGTGCCAGCAGCCCGGGTGGGGCGCCGATGAACACTGAAGCTTTCTTT
V: TRBV7-9; size: NA; D: NA; J: TRBJ1-1; CDR3: CASSSEVNTESFF; DNA: TGTGCCAGCAGCTCCGAGGTGAACACTGAATCTTTCTTT
V: TRBV7-8; size: few; D: TRBD2; J: TRBJ2-7; CDR3: CASSLGAGGEQYF; DNA: TGTGCCAGCAGCTTAGGCGCGGGGGGCGAGCAGTACTTC
V: TRBV5-1; size: many; D: NA; J: TRBJ2-1; CDR3: CASSHSQGTYNEQFF; DNA: TGCGCCAGCAGCCACTCACAGGGCACCTACAATGAGCAGTTCTTC
V: TRBV28; size: many; D: NA; J: TRBJ1-2; CDR3: CASSLYRNGYTF; DNA: TGTGCCAGCAGTTTATACAGGAATGGCTACACCTTC
V: TRBV5-1; size: many; D: NA; J: TRBJ2-7; CDR3: CASSRSRDLYEQYF; DNA: TGCGCCAGCAGCCGGAGCCGGGACCTCTACGAGCAGTACTTC
V: TRBV7-9; size: many; D: NA; J: TRBJ1-4; CDR3: CASSLSLGRANEKLFF; DNA: TGTGCCAGCAGCTTAAGCCTGGGCAGGGCTAATGAAAAACTGTTTTTT
V: TRBV10-3; size: many; D: NA; J: TRBJ1-2; CDR3: CAISSGSNGYTF; DNA: TGTGCCATCAGCAGTGGAAGCAATGGCTACACCTTC
V: TRBV10-3; size: many; D: NA; J: TRBJ2-5; CDR3: CAISESNGVSKTQYF; DNA: TGTGCCATCAGTGAGTCGAACGGGGTTTCGAAGACCCAGTACTTC
V: TRBV7-9; size: few; D: NA; J: TRBJ2-1; CDR3: CASSLVLADNEQFF; DNA: TGTGCCAGCAGCTTAGTACTAGCTGACAATGAGCAGTTCTTC
V: TRBV10-3; size: medium-sized; D: NA; J: TRBJ1-2; CDR3: CAINARVNYGYTF; DNA: TGTGCCATCAACGCCAGGGTTAACTATGGCTACACCTTC
V: TRBV20-1; size: many; D: TRBD2; J: TRBJ2-5; CDR3: CSARDARSGRWGAAETQYF; DNA: TGCAGTGCTAGAGATGCACGTAGCGGGAGATGGGGGGCGGCGGAGACCCAGTACTTC
V: TRBV20-1; size: many; D: TRBD2; J: TRBJ2-1; CDR3: CSASHGRARNEQFF; DNA: TGCAGTGCTAGTCACGGGAGGGCCCGCAATGAGCAGTTCTTC
V: TRBV12-3/TRBV12-4; size: many; D: NA; J: TRBJ1-1; CDR3: CASSFGSGEAFF; DNA: TGTGCCAGCAGTTTTGGCAGCGGTGAAGCTTTCTTT
V: TRBV25-1; size: many; D: NA; J: TRBJ1-4; CDR3: CASSDGRNWEKLFF; DNA: TGTGCCAGCAGTGACGGCCGGAACTGGGAAAAACTGTTTTTT
V: TRBV20-1; size: many; D: NA; J: TRBJ2-3; CDR3: CSASWGGADTQYF; DNA: TGCAGTGCTAGCTGGGGGGGCGCTGATACGCAGTATTTT
V: TRBV3-1; size: few; D: TRBD2; J: TRBJ2-1; CDR3: CASSLPLAGEFGEQFF; DNA: TGTGCCAGCAGCCTCCCATTAGCGGGAGAATTTGGTGAGCAGTTCTTC
V: TRBV12-3/TRBV12-4; size: many; D: NA; J: TRBJ2-7; CDR3: CASSLASSDYEQYF; DNA: TGTGCCAGCAGTTTAGCTTCGTCGGACTACGAGCAGTACTTC
V: TRBV9; size: many; D: NA; J: TRBJ1-1; CDR3: CASSPSGGYNTEAFF; DNA: TGTGCCAGCAGCCCCTCGGGGGGGTACAACACTGAAGCTTTCTTT
V: TRBV7-8; size: few; D: TRBD1; J: TRBJ1-1; CDR3: CASSLEGGLNTEAFF; DNA: TGTGCCAGCAGCTTGGAAGGGGGCCTAAACACTGAAGCTTTCTTT
V: TRBV20-1; size: many; D: TRBD2; J: TRBJ2-3; CDR3: CSASRTSGSTDTQYF; DNA: TGCAGTGCTTCTCGGACTAGCGGGAGCACAGATACGCAGTATTTT
V: TRBV20-1; size: many; D: NA; J: TRBJ1-6; CDR3: CSARLVVQVYNSPLHF; DNA: TGCAGTGCTAGGTTGGTGGTACAGGTGTATAATTCACCCCTCCACTTT
V: TRBV3-1; size: many; D: NA; J: TRBJ2-5; CDR3: CASSQEDTHQETQYF; DNA: TGTGCCAGCAGCCAAGAAGATACTCACCAAGAGACCCAGTACTTC
V: TRBV20-1; size: few; D: TRBD1; J: TRBJ2-3; CDR3: CSAFRTGRADTQYF; DNA: TGCAGTGCTTTCCGGACAGGGAGAGCAGATACGCAGTATTTT
V: TRBV27; size: many; D: TRBD1; J: TRBJ2-3; CDR3: CASSLSGTGVDTQYF; DNA: TGTGCCAGCAGTTTATCCGGGACAGGGGTAGATACGCAGTATTTT
V: TRBV12-3/TRBV12-4; size: many; D: TRBD2; J: TRBJ2-3; CDR3: CASSIDASGTDTQYF; DNA: TGTGCCAGCAGTATCGACGCTAGCGGAACAGATACGCAGTATTTT
V: TRBV20-1; size: many; D: NA; J: TRBJ1-2; CDR3: CSASASLTSPYGYTF; DNA: TGCAGTGCTAGCGCTTCCCTGACCTCTCCTTATGGCTACACCTTC
V: TRBV12-3/TRBV12-4; size: many; D: NA; J: TRBJ2-7; CDR3: CASSLGIRVNEQYF; DNA: TGTGCCAGCAGTCTAGGCATCCGGGTCAACGAGCAGTACTTC
V: TRBV5-1; size: many; D: NA; J: TRBJ2-7; CDR3: CASSFSATGPQNEQYF; DNA: TGCGCCAGCAGCTTTTCCGCGACAGGCCCTCAGAACGAGCAGTACTTC
V: TRBV20-1; size: many; D: NA; J: TRBJ1-1; CDR3: CSARTRQQNTEAFF; DNA: TGCAGTGCTAGAACGAGACAGCAGAACACTGAAGCTTTCTTT
V: TRBV12-3/TRBV12-4; size: many; D: NA; J: TRBJ2-1; CDR3: CASSLMEGSGNEQFF; DNA: TGTGCCAGCAGTTTGATGGAGGGGTCCGGGAATGAGCAGTTCTTC
V: TRBV20-1; size: many; D: TRBD1; J: TRBJ2-5; CDR3: CSAGEDRGRETQYF; DNA: TGCAGTGCTGGAGAAGACAGGGGGAGAGAGACCCAGTACTTC
V: TRBV25-1; size: NA; D: TRBD1; J: TRBJ2-3; CDR3: CASSEPETTTATGMGTDTQYF; DNA: TGTGCCAGCAGTGAACCGGAGACCACTACCGCGACAGGGATGGGCACAGATACGCAGTATTTT
V: TRBV7-9; size: many; D: TRBD2; J: TRBJ2-1; CDR3: CASSPSGVSYNEQFF; DNA: TGTGCCAGCTCCCCGAGCGGGGTATCCTACAATGAGCAGTTCTTC
V: TRBV11-3; size: many; D: NA; J: TRBJ2-3; CDR3: CASTPTGMRTDTQYF; DNA: TGTGCCAGCACCCCTACAGGGATGAGGACAGATACGCAGTATTTT
V: TRBV24-1; size: many; D: NA; J: TRBJ1-1; CDR3: CATSQGVTEAFF; DNA: TGTGCCACCAGCCAAGGGGTGACTGAAGCTTTCTTT
V: TRBV5-1; size: many; D: NA; J: TRBJ2-5; CDR3: CASSPGHSLGETQYF; DNA: TGCGCCAGCAGCCCAGGACACTCGTTGGGCGAGACCCAGTACTTC
V: TRBV10-3; size: many; D: NA; J: TRBJ2-1; CDR3: CAISEVDEQFF; DNA: TGTGCCATCAGTGAAGTAGATGAGCAGTTCTTC
V: TRBV20-1; size: few; D: NA; J: TRBJ2-5; CDR3: CSVTAQETQYF; DNA: TGCAGTGTGACAGCTCAAGAGACCCAGTACTTC
V: TRBV3-1; size: many; D: TRBD2; J: TRBJ2-2; CDR3: CASSQGAGGLGELFF; DNA: TGTGCCAGCAGCCAAGGAGCGGGAGGGCTCGGGGAGCTGTTTTTT
V: TRBV5-1; size: many; D: NA; J: TRBJ2-1; CDR3: CASSSGQPWRNEQFF; DNA: TGCGCCAGCAGCTCCGGACAGCCCTGGAGGAATGAGCAGTTCTTC
V: TRBV11-2; size: many; D: NA; J: TRBJ2-7; CDR3: CASSLNRAGNEQYF; DNA: TGTGCCAGCAGCTTGAATAGGGCAGGAAACGAGCAGTACTTC